This is a list of T cell receptor beta chains from one sample in a study of identical twins. MiXCR was run by TCRdb on the 5' RACE reads, yielding one entry per CDR3 protein. The sample has about 520,000 distinct CDR3 sequences; roughly a fifth are singletons. These data also formed part of another study, on T cells expressing NK-cell markers.

The material sequenced was CD4+ T cells sorted from blood. Receptors were obtained from a woman under 30 in good health. Both conserved end residues are part of each CDR3. D genes are given only for firm matches. Expanded clones get a size class; other rows say once, few or many, or leave the size out.

>TRBV6-5|.|.|TRBJ2-5
TGTGCCAGCAGTTACGGTTGGGGCCAAGAGACCCAGTACTTC
CASSYGWGQETQYF
>TRBV15|.|.|TRBJ2-7
TGTGCCACCAGCACGCCTGCGGGACTTTACGAGCAGTACTTC
CATSTPAGLYEQYF
>TRBV29-1|.|many|TRBJ2-2
TGCAGCGTTGAGGGACCGCCAAACACCGGGGAGCTGTTTTTT
CSVEGPPNTGELFF
>TRBV20-1|TRBD2|many|TRBJ2-3
TGCAGTGCTAGAGTTGGGAGCGGGACTAGCACAGATACGCAGTATTTT
CSARVGSGTSTDTQYF
>TRBV9|.|.|TRBJ2-5
TGTGCCAGCAGCGTAGTAGGGGCGCCAGTGGAGACCCAGTACTTC
CASSVVGAPVETQYF
>TRBV5-1|TRBD2|.|TRBJ2-2
TGCGCCAGCAGCCGGTGGACTAGCGGGTCGTCCGGGGAGCTGTTTTTT
CASSRWTSGSSGELFF
>TRBV6-1|TRBD2|few|TRBJ2-3
TGTGCCAGCAGCCGGGGCGGGGGGGTTGGTACGCAGTATTTT
CASSRGGGVGTQYF
>TRBV12-3/TRBV12-4|.|once|TRBJ1-5
TGTGCCAGCACCCCCTCGGTGGCGGGAGGGGGGGCAGATACGCAGCATTTT
CASTPSVAGGGADTQHF
>TRBV6-1|TRBD2|.|TRBJ2-1
TGTGCCAACGTTCTAGCGGCATACAATGAGCAGTTCTTC
CANVLAAYNEQFF
>TRBV29-1|TRBD1|.|TRBJ1-1
TGCAGCGTTATCACCGGGACAGGGGGGAGAGCTTTCTTT
CSVITGTGGRAFF
>TRBV7-3|.|.|TRBJ1-2
TGTGCCAGCAGCTTTCAGGCTAGGGTCCGGGCGGACTATGGCTACACCTTC
CASSFQARVRADYGYTF
>TRBV29-1|.|.|TRBJ2-7
TGCAGCGTTGAAACAGGCGGGTCCTACGAGCAGTACTTC
CSVETGGSYEQYF
>TRBV20-1|.|.|TRBJ2-3
TGCAGTGCGATCGTAAGACTCACAGATACGCAGTATTTT
CSAIVRLTDTQYF
>TRBV7-2|.|few|TRBJ1-2
TGTGCCAGCAGCTTGTTGGGCGCCCCGGGGTATGGCTACACCTTC
CASSLLGAPGYGYTF
>TRBV11-2|TRBD1|few|TRBJ1-2
TGTGCCAGCAGCTTAGGGACAGGGCCTAACTATGGCTACACCTTC
CASSLGTGPNYGYTF
>TRBV5-4|.|.|TRBJ2-5
TGTGCCAGCAGCTTGCAGTACCTCCAAGAGACCCAGTACTTC
CASSLQYLQETQYF
>TRBV4-1|TRBD1|.|TRBJ2-3
TGCGCCAGCAGCCAAGAGGGGGTGGTAGGACAGGGACCAGATACGCAGTATTTT
CASSQEGVVGQGPDTQYF
>TRBV5-1|TRBD2|.|TRBJ2-1
TGCGCCAGCAGCCTAAGGGGACTAGCGGGAGGGATTTCCTACAATGAGCAGTTCTTC
CASSLRGLAGGISYNEQFF